This TCR beta chain comes out of a study of neurological immune-mediated disorders. TCRdb used MiXCR to reprocess the 5' RACE reads, holding one entry per CDR3 protein. The sample has some 33,000 distinct CDR3 sequences, less than 1.6% seen once; the top ten hold around a tenth. Study results and caveats: With the multiple sclerosis repertoire cluster, none of the clinical or MRI features showed an association.

This clonotype occurred many times. Its antigen is not known. This clonotype originated in a woman in her 30s with multiple sclerosis. The sample consisted of PBMCs.

For the CDR3, the DNA is TGTGCCAGCAGTCTACAGGGGGCTGGGGAGACCCAGTACTTC. It is translated as CASSLQGAGETQYF. The chain is built from TRBV6-6 and TRBJ2-5; 9 positions match TRBD1. The CDR3 contains 14 residues. V shed 5 bases and J 5 bases; nucleotides not matched to a gene: 6. Germline values: CDR1 MNHNY, CDR2 SVGAGI (reference sequence).